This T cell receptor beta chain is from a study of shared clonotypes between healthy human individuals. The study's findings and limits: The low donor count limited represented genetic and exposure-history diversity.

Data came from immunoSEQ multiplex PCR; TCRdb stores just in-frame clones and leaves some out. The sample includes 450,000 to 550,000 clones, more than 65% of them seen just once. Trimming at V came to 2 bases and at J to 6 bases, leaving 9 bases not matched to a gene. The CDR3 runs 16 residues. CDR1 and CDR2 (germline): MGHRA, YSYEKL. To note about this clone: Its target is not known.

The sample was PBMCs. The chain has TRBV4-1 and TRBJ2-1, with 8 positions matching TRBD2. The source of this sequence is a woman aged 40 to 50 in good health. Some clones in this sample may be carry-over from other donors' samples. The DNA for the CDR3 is TGCGCCAGCAGCCAACCGAGCGGGAGAAGGATCAATGAGCAGTTCTTC. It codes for CASSQPSGRRINEQFF.